This T cell receptor beta chain is from a study of T cell responses to AZD1222 COVID-19 vaccine (dated by TCRdb to the early 2020s). About the investigation overall: A total of 233 trial participants underwent TCR sequencing, of whom some 210 received two doses of AZD1222 and 26 received two doses of the MenACWY control vaccine. Enrollment into the trials was organized by age into subgroups of 18-55, 56-69 and 70-plus years, and those subgroups contained roughly 150, 30 and 60 TCR-sequenced participants, respectively. The paper as a whole reports these results and caveats: After two AZD1222 doses, both the breadth and the depth of spike-specific TCRs were significantly higher than at day 0 and than in MenACWY recipients. The vaccine-associated CD4 TCRs covered the entire spike protein, and the dominant responses fell in regions 160-218 and 743-854. The 56-69-year group was small, and its depth increase did not reach significance, likely because of low power. Conclusions about previously exposed vaccinees are limited because only 6 or 7 AZD1222 recipients were SARS-CoV-2 seropositive at baseline. Participants were mostly white British and included more females than males, and it was suggested by the authors that clonal diversity may have been underestimated. Because no day 14 peak-response samples were available, the repertoires could be characterized only after the peak T cell response. Nearly half of unique spike-specific TCRs reportedly recognized epitopes outside regions mutated in the B.1.351 and B.1.1.7 variants.

From a lookup of the germline V gene, CDR1 and CDR2 are SGHVS and FQNEAQ. The CDR3 covers 13 residues, taking in both the cysteine and the phenylalanine. CDR3 DNA is the only sequence kept; it has 39 bases, read in frame from the first base. Between the V and J ends, shortened by 1 base and 7 bases respectively, the junction contains 11 bases. Sample time point, as interpreted from the label and publication: about 28 days (+/-7) after the second vaccine dose. AZD1222 recipients given second doses at about 4 weeks or at about 12 weeks were pooled, since spike-specific TCR depth and breadth were not found to differ between the two schedules. Vaccinee samples came from UK trials COV001 and COV002, including a single-blind randomized controlled phase 2/3 trial of AZD1222 (ChAdOx1 nCoV-19) in healthy adults. Trial participant PBMC samples were collected at day 0 and day 28 after the second dose for TCRbeta chain sequencing.

Points on this clone: It lacks a known antigen. It has no much larger one-base neighbor in the sample; base qualities were not kept.

The CDR3 regions of human TCRbeta chains were analyzed by immunosequencing. On the authors' methods: Repertoire TCRs were checked for matches against a reference library of SARS-CoV-2-specific TCRs that had been generated using the MIRA antigen-specificity platform. Breadth meant the fraction of unique TCRs that were SARS-CoV-2-associated, whereas depth meant the fraction of total T cells that were SARS-CoV-2-associated. Each spike-specific TCR was assigned to its reactive spike region and to a CD4 or CD8 class using the MIRA data. Log10-transformed breadth and depth values were compared by one-way ANOVA with Sidak's multiple comparisons tests. In its TCRdb copy, this immuneACCESS table keeps in-frame sequences only and misses some clones. Where compared with another copy, unresolved V genes explain less than half of these, and the others have no known cause. V and J calls and clone size are given by that table; D and trimming were obtained from the DNA. This sample is represented by around 190,000 clones; just over 85% of them were singletons. The top ten clones comprise roughly 11% of the sample.

The sequencing used peripheral blood, collected 28 days after the second AZD1222 dose. The TCR comes from an adult who received the AZD1222 COVID-19 vaccine. The chain uses TRBV7-8 and TRBJ2-7; the D gene remains uncertain. The CDR3 region has the sequence CASSLGRTLEQYF. Here is the DNA: TGTGCCAGCAGCTTAGGACGAACACTGGAGCAGTACTTC. With the rest looked up from the reference TRBV7-8 and TRBJ2-7 genes rather than sequenced, the full variable domain is GAGVSQSPRYKVAKRGQDVALRCDPISGHVSLFWYQQALGQGPEFLTYFQNEAQLDKSGLPSDRFFAERPEGSVSTLKIQRTQQEDSAVYLCASSLGRTLEQYFGPGTRLTVT.